This T cell receptor beta chain was captured by sequencing in a study of T cell changes during pregnancy in multiple sclerosis. Losses at the gene ends were 2 bases for V and 5 bases for J; bases not matched to a gene: 6. CDR1 SGHRS and CDR2 YFSETQ come from the germline V gene. CDR3 length: 15 residues. Method: immunoSEQ multiplex PCR; TCRdb's copy keeps in-frame clones and lacks some. The sample carries some 71,000 clones, 92% recorded once. The gene calls are TRBV5-1 and TRBJ2-2, with 7 bases aligning to TRBD2. Sequenced here: peripheral blood, sampled after pregnancy. This receptor was obtained from a female donor with multiple sclerosis, enrolled in a pregnancy study. The CDR3 region has the DNA TGCGCCAGCAGCTTACTAGCGACGGGGACCGGGGAGCTGTTTTTT. This translates into CASSLLATGTGELFF.